This passage covers 5 T cell receptor beta chains from one sample sequenced in a study of blood T cells in healthy people across ages. Primed by a sample-barcoded 5' primer and a J-beta primer mix, a second PCR proceeded for roughly 7 to 11 cycles. TCRdb independently ran MiXCR on the 5' RACE reads; one entry per CDR3 protein. The table records roughly 1,300,000 distinct CDR3 sequences, roughly 60% of them present only once. Source material: blood. These receptors all come from a young man in good health.

The chain is built from TRBV12-3 or TRBV12-4 and TRBJ1-1, with TRBD1 as a possible D gene (5 bases). This CDR3 is 13 amino acids long. V lost 10 bases and J lost 4, with 16 bases in between. The CDR3 here is CATQKGVSTEAFF. The DNA for the CDR3 is TGTGCCACCCAAAAAGGGGTTAGCACTGAAGCTTTCTTT.

This clonotype has only a few counts. The chain recombines TRBV7-9 with TRBJ1-5, with D perhaps TRBD1 (6 bases). The CDR3 extends over 15 amino acids. Trimming cost V 1 base and J 9 bases, with 16 bases left between them. Germline V lookup: CDR1 SEHNR, CDR2 FQNEAQ (reference sequence). CDR3 coding DNA: TGTGCCAGCAGCTTAGGGACAGCCGGTAGGATGCCCCAGCATTTT. The encoded protein is CASSLGTAGRMPQHF.

This clonotype showed up just a few times. This rearrangement joins TRBV7-2 to TRBJ1-2, with TRBD1 as a possible D gene (5 bases). This CDR3 spans 16 amino acids. CDR1 SGHTA and CDR2 FQGNSA come from the germline V gene. Trimming removed 5 bases at V and 0 bases at J, with 16 bases between. The CDR3 DNA is TGTGCCAGCAGCACCGGGGGAGGGGTAACTAACTATGGCTACACCTTC. It encodes CASSTGGGVTNYGYTF.

The J gene is TRBJ2-7, the V gene TRBV4-2; 9 bases map to TRBD2. The CDR3 is 15 amino acids. Germline loops: CDR1 LGHNA, CDR2 YNFKEQ. V gave up 6 bases and J gave up 3 bases; unmatched junction bases: 9. CDR3 amino acids: CASRRVGGRDYEQYF. The CDR3, as DNA: TGTGCCAGCAGAAGGGTCGGCGGGAGGGACTACGAGCAGTACTTC.

The rearrangement links TRBV2 to TRBJ2-6; tentatively, D is TRBD2 (6 bases). Germline-derived CDR1 and CDR2 are SNHLY and FYNNEI. CDR3 length: 16 residues. With 5 bases removed from V and 0 bases from J, the gap between germline ends came to 11 bases. The CDR3 is CASSINSGSGANVLTF. The CDR3, as DNA: TGTGCCAGCAGTATCAATAGCGGCTCTGGGGCCAACGTCCTGACTTTC.